This record looks at one TCR beta chain sequence and its context. This record belongs to a study of blood T cell repertoires in COVID-19. Study-wide background: Sites across the United States, Italy and Spain contributed samples from acute and convalescent COVID-19. In each case, the material was cDNA or gDNA derived from T cells, B-cell-depleted T cells, or PBMCs.

Authors' methods: Reference gene primers were amplified, and this amplification served to estimate nucleated cell counts. Profiled with immunoSEQ multiplex PCR; TCRdb holds only in-frame clones, not every one. V and J calls and clone size are given by that table; D and trimming were obtained from the DNA. Of some 180,000 clones listed, roughly 76% are singletons. Recruited during active infection, patients (from Seattle) were subsequently followed longitudinally. The V end lost 3 bases, the J end lost 0 bases, and 5 bases lay between the germline ends. Germline V gene sequence: CDR1 MDHEN, CDR2 SYDVKM. This CDR3 region has 13 residues.

The clonotype was recovered from an elderly woman with COVID-19, enrolled during active disease. The material sequenced was peripheral blood. This chain links TRBV28 with TRBJ1-2; D uncertain. CDR3 residues: CASSFPSNYGYTF. In nucleotides, the CDR3 is TGTGCCAGCAGTTTCCCCTCTAACTATGGCTACACCTTC.